This TCR beta chain came from a study of OX40 agonist ivuxolimab in advanced cancers. Profiling relied on immunoSEQ multiplex PCR, and the TCRdb table lists in-frame clones only, not all of them. This sample has some 97,000 clones, with almost 90% found just once. The CDR3 runs to 15 residues. The germline CDR1 and CDR2 sequences are MNHEY and SVGAGI. V lost 6 bases, J lost 4 bases, and 8 bases stayed unmatched. The specimen comprised CD4+ or CD8+ T cells sorted from blood, sampled in a trial of the OX40 agonist ivuxolimab. The gene calls are TRBV6-5 and TRBJ2-5, with TRBD1 matching 10 bases. This TCR was sampled from an adult with an advanced solid tumor such as melanoma, head and neck, liver or kidney cancer. CDR3 sequence (DNA): TGTGCCAGCAGCCCCGGACAGGGGGTAGGAGAGACCCAGTACTTC. It translates to CASSPGQGVGETQYF.